The sequence of this T cell receptor beta chain was determined in a study of CD8 T cells in Susac syndrome. About the research overall: Among sequenced Susac syndrome patients, about six had active disease and roughly eight were in remission.

CD8+ and CD4+ T cells circulating in blood were sequenced for TCR beta. The CD8+ and CD4+ T cells were isolated magnetically using a negative isolation approach, whereas the TEMRA cells were enriched by FACS. The CDR3 spans 14 residues. V shed 6 bases and J shed 4 bases, with 16 bases lying between them. Random hexamers primed reverse transcription of about 0.45 to 1 ug RNA. Amplification of TCR beta CDR3 by immunoSEQ multiplex PCR spanned 54 Vbeta and 13 Jbeta. TCRdb re-analysed the immunoSEQ multiplex PCR reads in MiXCR, keeping a single row per CDR3 protein. The sample contains 150,000 to 200,000 distinct CDR3 sequences, 85% to 95% of which appear only once.

V usage is TRBV12-3 or TRBV12-4 and J usage is TRBJ2-7; D is perhaps TRBD2 (5 bases). The TCR was taken from a human donor with Susac syndrome. Material for sequencing was CD4+ T cells from PBMCs. The CDR3 protein is CASSQGRRGYEQYF. The CDR3 DNA reads TGTGCCAGCAGCCAAGGGCGGAGAGGGTACGAGCAGTACTTC.